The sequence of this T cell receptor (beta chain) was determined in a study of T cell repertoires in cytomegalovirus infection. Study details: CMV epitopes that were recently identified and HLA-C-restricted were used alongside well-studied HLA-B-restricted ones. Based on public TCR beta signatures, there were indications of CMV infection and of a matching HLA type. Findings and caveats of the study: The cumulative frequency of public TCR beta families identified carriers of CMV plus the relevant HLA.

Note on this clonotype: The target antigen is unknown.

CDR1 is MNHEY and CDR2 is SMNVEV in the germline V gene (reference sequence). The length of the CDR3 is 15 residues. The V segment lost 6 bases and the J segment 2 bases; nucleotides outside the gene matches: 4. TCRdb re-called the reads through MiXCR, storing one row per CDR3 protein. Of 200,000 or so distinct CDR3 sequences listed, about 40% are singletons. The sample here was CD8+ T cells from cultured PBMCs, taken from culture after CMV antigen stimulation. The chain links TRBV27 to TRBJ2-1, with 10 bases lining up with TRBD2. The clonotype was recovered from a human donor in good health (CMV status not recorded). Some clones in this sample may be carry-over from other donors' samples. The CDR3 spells CASSKSGGAYNEQFF. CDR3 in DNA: TGTGCCAGCAGCAAGAGCGGGGGGGCCTACAATGAGCAGTTCTTC.